The T cell receptor beta chain under discussion was sequenced for a study of identical twins. The CDR3 covers 16 residues. The V gene lost 0 bases and the J gene lost 0 bases, with 11 bases spanning the gap. In germline, CDR1 is SGHDT, CDR2 YYEEEE. One entry per CDR3 protein results from TCRdb running MiXCR on the 5' RACE reads. The sample lists fewer than 250,000 distinct CDR3 sequences; 5.5% to 8% were seen once. The table lists this clonotype with many counts. The antigen remains undetermined. The study, taken as a whole, reports: Models predicted too little out-of-frame TCR alpha sharing in monozygotic twins. The study found excess low generation probability among twin-shared out-of-frame alpha sequences.

This same sample was also taken into another study, of yellow fever vaccine responses in identical twins.

Specimen: memory (CD45RO+) T cells sorted from blood. This sequence joins TRBV5-6 and TRBJ2-3, with D perhaps TRBD2 (5 bases). The clonotype was recovered from a young woman in good health. Here the CDR3 reads CASSLGPSSSTDTQYF. CDR3 coding DNA: TGTGCCAGCAGCTTGGGCCCTAGCTCAAGCACAGATACGCAGTATTTT.